The TCR beta chain described here comes from a study of T cell repertoires in cytomegalovirus infection (dated by TCRdb to the late 2010s). Broadly, across the study: Alongside well-studied HLA-B-restricted epitopes, the peptide stimulations were aimed at recently identified HLA-C-restricted CMV epitopes, whose presentation resists viral immunomodulation. Because public TCR beta signatures pointed to carriage of CMV infection together with the matching HLA type, the HLA type of each donor mattered for the analysis.

This specimen's treatment or condition label, interpreted: in vitro stimulation with specific CMV peptide epitopes to enrich CMV-specific T cells. The data were produced on an Illumina HiSeq 1500. The public reads were run again by TCRdb, first through fastp at Q25 and then through MiXCR, and only productive beta chains were kept. CDR3 protein sequences are deduplicated, and each keeps its most common genes and DNA. The sample profile shows 400,000 to 600,000 distinct CDR3 sequences; under 55% of them were found once. The ten most abundant clones make up 43% of the sample. About this clonotype itself: It lacks a known antigen. No base qualities exist here, and no much larger clone lies one base off it.

General conclusions and limits of the study: Carriers of CMV infection plus the relevant HLA type were discriminated by the cumulative frequency of public TCR beta family members in the study cohort and in an independent roughly 370-donor cohort. The ex vivo response was dominated by HLA-C-restricted CMV-specific TCR beta clonotypes, which also provided the single most frequent clonotype in two of eight donors.

The specimen comprised cultured PBMCs, sampled from culture after CMV antigen stimulation. The sequence was obtained from a human donor in good health (CMV status not recorded). Some clones in this sample may be carry-over from other donors' samples.

The CDR3 corresponds to CASSWTSGPTYEQYF. The nucleotide sequence reads TGTGCCAGCAGCTGGACTAGCGGACCGACCTACGAGCAGTACTTC. The chain employs TRBV11-2 and TRBJ2-7; 10 central bases correspond to TRBD2. The germline V and J ends show losses of 4 bases and 2 bases respectively, and no gene match explains 5 bases of the junction. The CDR3 has 15 amino acids, counting the end cysteine and phenylalanine. Only the CDR3 region is kept as DNA, spanning 45 bases read in frame from base 1. The germline V gene specifies SGHAT as CDR1 and FQNNGV as CDR2.